These 29 T cell receptor beta chains share one sample of origin, sequenced in a study of PD-1 blockade in classical Hodgkin lymphoma. Regarding time point: cycle 4 day 1 (C4D1), after less than 7 weeks of nivolumab. Relapse after autologous stem cell transplantation occurred in every patient, and brentuximab vedotin exposure varied. Here immunoSEQ multiplex PCR was the method, and the copy in TCRdb shows in-frame clones only, minus some. The repertoire consists of about 18,000 clones, with around four fifths occurring once and the leading ten covering about 13%. The specimen comprised peripheral blood mononuclear cells (PBMCs), sampled before the fourth cycle of nivolumab. These receptors all stem from a human donor with classical Hodgkin lymphoma.

The chain couples TRBV19 to TRBJ2-4; no clear D gene. V shed 10 bases and J shed 0 bases, with 10 bases lying between them. CDR3 length: 13 amino acids. Germline assignment: CDR1 LNHDA and CDR2 SQIVND (reference sequence). CDR3 coding DNA: TGTGCCACCCGGACGTTAGCCAAAAACATTCAGTACTTC. Its protein product is CATRTLAKNIQYF.

The V call is TRBV28, the J call TRBJ2-7; 12 bases map to TRBD2. Unmatched junction bases numbered 5, after V lost 6 bases and J lost 2 bases. Germline V CDR1 and CDR2: MDHEN, SYDVKM. The CDR3 covers 15 residues. The CDR3 sequence is CASSPSGGETYEQYF. The CDR3 DNA sequence: TGTGCCAGCAGCCCTAGCGGGGGGGAAACCTACGAGCAGTACTTC.

This clone was seen just once. The chain links TRBV25-1 to TRBJ1-2; 11 positions agree with TRBD1. The CDR3 length is 17 residues. The V and J ends lost 8 bases and 4 bases, in that order; junction bases with no gene match: 15. Germline values: CDR1 MGHDK, CDR2 SYGVNS. Here the CDR3 DNA reads TGTGCCAGCCACCCACCTCCGGGACAGGGGGAAGGCTATGGCTACACCTTC. Encoded protein: CASHPPPGQGEGYGYTF.

The chain combines TRBV7-8 with TRBJ1-4; D ambiguous. Germline V gives CDR1 SGHVS, CDR2 FQNEAQ. The ends were cut back, 4 bases at V and 2 bases at J, with 11 bases in the middle. The CDR3 contains 15 residues. The CDR3 nucleotides are TGTGCCAGCAGCTCACACTGGGCTACTAATGAAAAACTGTTTTTT. This encodes CASSSHWATNEKLFF.

The genes are TRBV27 and TRBJ2-3, with a weak D call TRBD2 (6 bases). Trimming pared 7 bases from V and 0 bases from J, leaving 17 bases between. The germline gives CDR1 MNHEY, CDR2 SMNVEV (reference sequence). This CDR3 region has 16 residues. As DNA, the CDR3 is TGTGCCAGCACCCTAGGGCGGGGCTTAAGCACAGATACGCAGTATTTT. It specifies CASTLGRGLSTDTQYF.

The rearrangement uses TRBV5-1 and TRBJ1-1; D possibly corresponds to TRBD1 (5 bases). CDR3 length: 14 residues. Trimming removed 0 bases from V and 2 bases from J, with 8 bases in between. Per germline, CDR1 SGHRS and CDR2 YFSETQ. This CDR3 is CASSLVTGNTEAFF. The DNA of the CDR3 is TGCGCCAGCAGCTTGGTTACAGGAAACACTGAAGCTTTCTTT.

The chain has TRBV15 and TRBJ2-3, with 7 bases lining up with TRBD2. The CDR3 has 13 residues. V was clipped by 5 bases and J by 6 bases; unmatched bases: 5. Germline V gives CDR1 LNHNV, CDR2 YYDKDF (reference sequence). The CDR3 is CATSDLRGDTQYF. As DNA, the CDR3 is TGTGCCACCAGCGATTTGCGGGGGGATACGCAGTATTTT.

The chain is built from TRBV14 and TRBJ2-1; D not resolved. Germline values: CDR1 SGHDN, CDR2 FVKESK. CDR3 length: 14 residues. Trimming removed 5 bases from V and 7 bases from J, with 15 bases in between. In DNA, the CDR3 is TGTGCCAGCAGCGGCGTTAGGTTTGGTAATGAGCAGTTCTTC. Its protein product is CASSGVRFGNEQFF.

The rearrangement uses TRBV7-3 and TRBJ2-1; D is perhaps TRBD2 (5 bases). CDR1 SGHTA and CDR2 FQGTGA come from the germline V gene. Deletions cut 2 bases from V and 8 bases from J, with 10 bases between. The CDR3 covers 13 residues. The CDR3 here is CASSLGGLDEQFF. The DNA of the CDR3 is TGTGCCAGCAGCTTAGGAGGTCTAGATGAGCAGTTCTTC.

V is TRBV9 and J is TRBJ2-3; D gene uncertain. Germline assignment: CDR1 SGDLS and CDR2 YYNGEE. The V end was cut by 0 bases, the J end by 10 bases, with 15 bases between. The CDR3 spans 14 residues. The CDR3 coding sequence is TGTGCCAGCAGCGTAGCTGGCTTTGGGGATGCGCAGTATTTT. Encoded protein: CASSVAGFGDAQYF. Variable domain in full (rest from reference TRBV9 and TRBJ2-3): DSGVTQTPKHLITATGQRVTLRCSPRSGDLSVYWYQQSLDQGLQFLIQYYNGEERAKGNILERFSAQQFPDLHSELNLSSLELGDSALYFCASSVAGFGDAQYFGPGTRLTVL.

This clone has only a few counts. At one end the junction does not follow the germline gene, possibly because of a read error. The chain is built from TRBV7-9 and TRBJ1-1, with D uncertain. The germline CDR1 and CDR2 sequences are SEHNR and FQNEAQ (reference sequence). The CDR3 spans 14 residues. Here the CDR3 DNA reads TGTGCCAGCAGGTTAGGAACGATGAACACTGAAGCTTTCTTT. Its translation: CASRLGTMNTEAFF.

This rearrangement joins TRBV6-6 to TRBJ1-3, with D possibly matching TRBD1 (5 bases). The CDR3 length is 15 residues. In germline, CDR1 is MNHNY, CDR2 SVGAGI (reference sequence). V lost 2 bases and J lost 5, with 13 bases in between. CDR3 protein: CASSYPSGLRNTIYF. For the CDR3, the DNA is TGTGCCAGCAGTTACCCCTCAGGGTTGAGAAACACCATATATTTT.

As for this clone: The same CDR3 arises from other DNA sequences in this sample as well. The CDR3 DNA reads as TGTGCCAGCAGTATAGAAAGCTCTTACAATGAGCAGTTCTTC. Protein product: CASSIESSYNEQFF. The chain combines TRBV6-6 with TRBJ2-1, with D uncertain. V lost 5 bases and J lost 4, with 12 bases in between. The germline V gene encodes CDR1 MNHNY and CDR2 SVGAGI (reference sequence). The CDR3 loop spans 14 amino acids.

The rearrangement joins TRBV4-3 to TRBJ1-2, with 11 bases lining up with TRBD1. The germline V gene encodes CDR1 LGHNA and CDR2 YSLEER. The V and J ends lost 4 bases and 9 bases, in that order; junction bases with no gene match: 4. The CDR3 totals 13 residues. CDR3 protein: CASSRGQGASYTF. The DNA of the CDR3 is TGCGCCAGCAGCCGAGGACAGGGGGCTAGCTACACCTTC.

The chain uses TRBV18 and TRBJ2-7; D remains ambiguous. The CDR3 extends over 15 amino acids. V lost 5 bases and J 0 bases, leaving 14 bases between the germline ends. Germline V gene lookup returns CDR1 KGHSH and CDR2 LQKENI. Written as DNA, the CDR3 is TGTGCCAGCTCAACAACCGCAACGAGCTCCTACGAGCAGTACTTC. This codes for CASSTTATSSYEQYF. The entire variable domain, with the rest obtained from reference TRBV18 and TRBJ2-7, is as follows: NAGVMQNPRHLVRRRGQEARLRCSPMKGHSHVYWYRQLPEEGLKFMVYLQKENIIDESGMPKERFSAEFPKEGPSILRIQQVVRGDSAAYFCASSTTATSSYEQYFGPGTRLTVT.

The chain employs TRBV11-1 and TRBJ2-5; D perhaps matches TRBD1 (5 bases). The CDR3 extends over 14 amino acids. V was clipped by 2 bases and J by 1 base, with 8 bases between them. The germline CDR1 and CDR2 sequences are SGHAT and FQDESV (reference sequence). The CDR3 reads CASSLRGSQETQYF. The CDR3, as DNA: TGTGCCAGCAGCTTAAGGGGCAGCCAAGAGACCCAGTACTTC.

The chain links TRBV19 to TRBJ1-3; TRBD1 matches at 7 bases. Germline values: CDR1 LNHDA, CDR2 SQIVND (reference sequence). Losses at the gene ends were 11 bases for V and 4 bases for J; bases not matched to a gene: 2. This CDR3 has 11 residues. The CDR3 DNA sequence: TGTGCCGAGGACAGGGGAAACACCATATATTTT. This encodes CAEDRGNTIYF.

The rearrangement links TRBV9 to TRBJ2-4, with TRBD2 identical over 10 bases. The CDR3 length is 20 residues. The germline gives CDR1 SGDLS, CDR2 YYNGEE. The V gene end was trimmed by 4 bases and the J gene end by 0 bases; junction bases not matched to a gene: 16. The CDR3 reads CASSSASGTSVEGAKNIQYF. CDR3 DNA: TGTGCCAGCAGCTCTGCTTCCGGGACTAGCGTCGAGGGAGCCAAAAACATTCAGTACTTC. Variable domain in full (rest from reference TRBV9 and TRBJ2-4): DSGVTQTPKHLITATGQRVTLRCSPRSGDLSVYWYQQSLDQGLQFLIQYYNGEERAKGNILERFSAQQFPDLHSELNLSSLELGDSALYFCASSSASGTSVEGAKNIQYFGAGTRLSVL.

The chain recombines TRBV5-1 with TRBJ1-4, with TRBD1 matching 8 bases. J gave up 5 bases and V 4 bases, and 7 bases lay outside the gene matches. The CDR3 is 15 residues long. The germline CDR1 and CDR2 sequences are SGHRS and YFSETQ. The CDR3 loop is CASSLGTGSNEKLFF. The CDR3 DNA reads TGCGCCAGCAGCCTAGGGACAGGATCAAATGAAAAACTGTTTTTT.

This CDR3 is CASSLAGLAETQYF. The CDR3 DNA sequence: TGTGCCAGCAGCTTAGCGGGGCTAGCGGAGACCCAGTACTTC. The chain uses TRBV13 and TRBJ2-5; tentative D call: TRBD2 (6 bases). Germline V gives CDR1 PRHDT, CDR2 FYEKMQ (reference sequence). V lost 1 base and J lost 5, with 11 bases in between. There are 14 residues in the CDR3.

The chain is built from TRBV5-1 and TRBJ2-1; 10 nucleotides line up with TRBD2. CDR1 SGHRS and CDR2 YFSETQ come from the germline V gene. The CDR3 totals 14 residues. V lost 2 bases, J lost 10 bases, and 6 bases stayed unmatched. The CDR3 reads CASSLGSGGAEQFF. The CDR3 bases are TGCGCCAGCAGCTTAGGCAGCGGGGGGGCCGAGCAGTTCTTC. Together with reference TRBV5-1 and TRBJ2-1, the CDR3 gives the full variable domain: KAGVTQTPRYLIKTRGQQVTLSCSPISGHRSVSWYQQTPGQGLQFLFEYFSETQRNKGNFPGRFSGRQFSNSRSEMNVSTLELGDSALYLCASSLGSGGAEQFFGPGTRLTVL.

The V and J genes are TRBV5-1 and TRBJ2-1, with TRBD2 matching over 9 bases. After removal of 2 bases from V and 9 bases from J, the junction contained 9 bases not matched to a gene. Germline CDR1 and CDR2: SGHRS and YFSETQ. CDR3 length: 15 amino acids. CDR3 in amino acids: CASSFSAGGLGEQFF. DNA for the CDR3: TGCGCCAGCAGCTTCAGCGCGGGGGGGCTGGGTGAGCAGTTCTTC.

The rearrangement links TRBV5-1 to TRBJ1-2; 8 bases fit TRBD1. V lost 6 bases, J lost 8 bases, and 15 bases stayed unmatched. The germline V gene has CDR1 SGHRS and CDR2 YFSETQ. The CDR3 loop spans 15 amino acids. CDR3 region: CASNTPSGGASGYTF. DNA of the CDR3: TGCGCCAGCAACACACCCTCAGGGGGCGCGAGCGGCTACACCTTC.

This clone turned up a few times. The V gene is TRBV2, the J gene TRBJ1-5; D gene unclear. This CDR3 spans 14 amino acids. V lost 4 bases to trimming and J lost 1 base, with 8 bases between them. Germline CDR1 and CDR2: SNHLY and FYNNEI. The CDR3 sequence is CASSGSGSNQPQHF. In DNA, the CDR3 is TGTGCCAGCAGTGGCTCTGGCAGCAATCAGCCCCAGCATTTT.

This chain joins TRBV19 and TRBJ2-7; a weak D match, TRBD2 (5 bases). Trimming took off 1 base at V and 3 bases at J, with 10 bases between the two ends. CDR1 and CDR2 from the germline V gene are LNHDA and SQIVND (reference sequence). The CDR3 covers 14 residues. This CDR3 is CASSIAEGRYEQYF. The CDR3 coding sequence is TGTGCCAGTAGTATAGCCGAGGGTCGCTACGAGCAGTACTTC.

In its sample, this clone was seen a few times. J is TRBJ1-1 and V is TRBV5-1; 7 bases fit TRBD1. Germline-derived CDR1 and CDR2 are SGHRS and YFSETQ. Losses at the gene ends were 4 bases for V and 0 bases for J; bases not matched to a gene: 3. CDR3 size: 14 residues. The CDR3 protein is CASSAGGMNTEAFF. Here the CDR3 DNA reads TGCGCCAGCAGCGCAGGGGGTATGAACACTGAAGCTTTCTTT.

This clone was counted once. The chain uses TRBV4-1 and TRBJ2-2; tentatively, D is TRBD1 (5 bases). V was shortened by 3 bases and J by 0 bases, with 11 bases between the two germline ends. This CDR3 is built from 16 residues. Per germline, CDR1 MGHRA and CDR2 YSYEKL. The CDR3 coding sequence is TGCGCCAGCAGCCATGGACATCGGGCGAACACCGGGGAGCTGTTTTTT. Translating gives CASSHGHRANTGELFF.

The chain recombines TRBV6-1 with TRBJ1-1, with a possible D match to TRBD1 (5 bases). The CDR3 covers 12 residues. From germline, CDR1 is MNHNS and CDR2 SASEGT. V was trimmed by 8 bases and J by 7 bases, leaving 14 bases between them. The DNA of the CDR3 is TGTGCCAGCCGGAGGGGACTCAATGAAGCTTTCTTT. Amino acids: CASRRGLNEAFF.

The chain has TRBV10-1 and TRBJ2-1, with 8 positions matching TRBD2. This CDR3 has 15 residues. CDR1 WNHNN and CDR2 SYGVQD come from the germline V gene (reference sequence). The V segment lost 5 bases and the J segment 2 bases; nucleotides outside the gene matches: 5. Here the CDR3 reads CASSPRGDTYNEQFF. In DNA form, the CDR3 reads TGCGCCAGCAGTCCGCGGGGGGATACCTACAATGAGCAGTTCTTC.